The 27 T cell receptor beta chains below were found in one sample sequenced in a study of cytomegalovirus exposure and HLA in healthy donors (dated by TCRdb to about 2017). The library came from the immunoSEQ multiplex PCR assay. For the multiplex PCR, a mixture combining 60 forward primers for TCR Vbeta segments and 13 reverse primers for TCR Jbeta segments was used. Drawn from immuneACCESS, this table holds only the in-frame rearrangements with V and J called that TCRdb kept. Clones are partly lost; checked studies trace under half to an unresolved V gene and leave the rest unexplained. The sample table lists approximately 110,000 clones, just under 70% of them with a count of one. The ten largest clones take up approximately 9.4% of the sample. The sequenced sample was PBMCs. These TCRs come from a young man in good health and CMV-seropositive.

The chain recombines TRBV27 with TRBJ1-1; D might be TRBD1 (6 bases). Germline V CDR1 and CDR2: MNHEY, SMNVEV (reference sequence). There are 15 residues in the CDR3. V shed 0 bases and J shed 1 base, with 9 bases lying between them. The CDR3 sequence is CASSLSDSRNTEAFF. CDR3 bases: TGTGCCAGCAGTTTATCGGACAGCCGGAACACTGAAGCTTTCTTT.

The count of this clone is one. This sequence joins TRBV19 and TRBJ1-5; D gene unclear. The length of the CDR3 is 16 residues. From germline, CDR1 is LNHDA and CDR2 SQIVND (reference sequence). V was clipped by 0 bases and J by 2 bases, with 11 bases between them. The CDR3 spells CASSIEEGLGNQPQHF. CDR3 nucleotides: TGTGCCAGTAGTATAGAAGAGGGCCTGGGCAATCAGCCCCAGCATTTT. The full variable domain, in which reference TRBV19 and TRBJ1-5 provide the parts outside the CDR3, is DGGITQSPKYLFRKEGQNVTLSCEQNLNHDAMYWYRQDPGQGLRLIYYSQIVNDFQKGDIAEGYSVSREKKESFPLTVTSAQKNPTAFYLCASSIEEGLGNQPQHFGDGTRLSIL.

The chain joins TRBV5-4 to TRBJ1-2; perhaps TRBD1 as D (6 bases). Trimming took off 4 bases at V and 4 bases at J, with 11 bases between the two ends. The CDR3 is made up of 13 amino acids. Per germline, CDR1 SGHNT and CDR2 YYREEE (reference sequence). This CDR3 is CASSSTGFYGYTF. CDR3 DNA: TGTGCCAGCAGCAGTACAGGGTTCTATGGCTACACCTTC. Drawing the rest from reference TRBV5-4 and TRBJ1-2, the complete variable domain is ETGVTQSPTHLIKTRGQQVTLRCSSQSGHNTVSWYQQALGQGPQFIFQYYREEENGRGNFPPRFSGLQFPNYSSELNVNALELDDSALYLCASSSTGFYGYTFGSGTRLTVV.

This clone has more than one count but fewer than ten. The rearrangement uses TRBV25-1 and TRBJ1-2; D gene ambiguous. The CDR3 consists of 14 residues. V was trimmed by 2 bases and J by 0 bases, leaving 7 bases between them. Germline CDR1 and CDR2: MGHDK and SYGVNS. The CDR3 coding sequence is TGTGCCAGCAGTGAACGAGGGCCTAACTATGGCTACACCTTC. Its translation is CASSERGPNYGYTF.

A few counts support this clone. The chain joins TRBV6-4 to TRBJ2-6, with 8 bases lining up with TRBD1. Germline CDR1 MRHNA, CDR2 SNTAGT. The ends lost 0 bases at V and 0 bases at J; junction bases unmatched: 7. The CDR3 extends over 19 amino acids. The CDR3: CASSDSRTGPYSGANVLTF. In nucleotides, the CDR3 is TGTGCCAGCAGTGACTCCCGGACAGGGCCATACTCTGGGGCCAACGTCCTGACTTTC.

Only a few counts were recorded for this clone. This chain connects TRBV27 to TRBJ2-6; D remains ambiguous. V was cut by 6 bases and J by 0 bases, with 9 bases left in between. Looked up from germline, CDR1 is MNHEY and CDR2 is SMNVEV (reference sequence). The CDR3 extends over 15 amino acids. The CDR3 DNA sequence: TGTGCCAGCAGCTCCTTTTACTCTGGGGCCAACGTCCTGACTTTC. This translates into CASSSFYSGANVLTF. The full variable domain, rest sourced from reference TRBV27 and TRBJ2-6, is EAQVTQNPRYLITVTGKKLTVTCSQNMNHEYMSWYRQDPGLGLRQIYYSMNVEVTDKGDVPEGYKVSRKEKRNFPLILESPSPNQTSLYFCASSSFYSGANVLTFGAGSRLTVL.

This clone was observed a handful of times. The gene calls are TRBV11-3 and TRBJ2-1, with TRBD2 as a possible D gene (5 bases). The CDR3 totals 16 residues. Germline lookup yields CDR1 SGHNT and CDR2 YENEEA. V gave up 4 bases and J gave up 0 bases, with 13 bases separating them. The CDR3 DNA is TGTGCCAGCAGCTCGCGGAGCGGAAGCTCCTACAATGAGCAGTTCTTC. Translated: CASSSRSGSSYNEQFF.

This chain uses TRBV5-4 with TRBJ1-3; perhaps TRBD1 as D (5 bases). Trimming cost V 1 base and J 0 bases, with 5 bases left between them. Germline CDR1 reads SGHNT; CDR2 reads YYREEE (reference sequence). The CDR3 has 14 amino acids. CDR3: CASSLRGSGNTIYF. CDR3 bases: TGTGCCAGCAGCTTGAGGGGCTCTGGAAACACCATATATTTT.

The rearrangement uses TRBV5-1 and TRBJ1-1; D perhaps matches TRBD1 (6 bases). The germline gives CDR1 SGHRS, CDR2 YFSETQ. The V end was cut by 7 bases, the J end by 1 base, with 14 bases between. The CDR3 consists of 14 residues. The CDR3 sequence is CASVVGRGNTEAFF. The DNA for the CDR3 is TGCGCCAGCGTTGTGGGCAGGGGGAACACTGAAGCTTTCTTT.

This chain connects TRBV23-1 to TRBJ1-5; the D gene is possibly TRBD1 (5 bases). TRBV23-1 is an open reading frame, and its role is uncertain. V was shortened by 7 bases and J by 2 bases, with 15 bases between the two germline ends. This CDR3 spans 15 amino acids. CDR3 in DNA: TGCGCCAGCACGGATGACAGACATCGCAATCAGCCCCAGCATTTT. Amino acids: CASTDDRHRNQPQHF.

This rearrangement joins TRBV5-4 to TRBJ2-7; D might be TRBD2 (6 bases). The V end was cut by 0 bases, the J end by 9 bases, with 19 bases between. The CDR3 consists of 15 residues. In germline, CDR1 is SGHNT, CDR2 YYREEE (reference sequence). In DNA, the CDR3 is TGTGCCAGCAGCTTGGCGGGGCGGAGGGGAGCGGGGCAGTACGTC. Translated, it gives CASSLAGRRGAGQYV.

This clone turned up a few times. This chain's CDR3 is CASSRPAPGQVNTEAFF. The CDR3 DNA is TGTGCCAGCAGCAGGCCGGCCCCGGGACAGGTGAACACTGAAGCTTTCTTT. The rearrangement joins TRBV21-1 to TRBJ1-1; the tabulated D call, TRBD1, remains unverified against the DNA. TRBV21-1 is a known pseudogene. The CDR3 sequence is 17 residues long.

This chain joins TRBV27 and TRBJ2-4; TRBD2 matches 9 bases. Per germline, CDR1 MNHEY and CDR2 SMNVEV (reference sequence). Trimming at V came to 4 bases and at J to 7 bases, leaving 8 bases not matched to a gene. The CDR3 runs to 15 residues. The CDR3 bases are TGTGCCAGCAGTTCCGTTAGCGGGAGCCAGAACATTCAGTACTTC. Its protein product is CASSSVSGSQNIQYF.

V and J are TRBV6-1 and TRBJ2-5; D possibly corresponds to TRBD1 (6 bases). CDR1 is MNHNS, CDR2 SASEGT, per germline. Between the trimmed V and J ends, which lost 6 bases and 5 bases, there was a span of 16 bases. This CDR3 spans 14 amino acids. CDR3 sequence reads: CASRIEQGQETQYF. The DNA of the CDR3 is TGTGCCAGCAGAATTGAACAGGGTCAGGAGACCCAGTACTTC.

The J gene is TRBJ2-5, the V gene TRBV2, with 9 bases aligning to TRBD1. The CDR3 sequence is 14 residues long. From germline, CDR1 is SNHLY and CDR2 FYNNEI. The junction had 4 bases not matched to a gene; V was cut back by 5 bases and J by 3 bases. CDR3 sequence reads: CASSLGQGEETQYF. In DNA form, the CDR3 reads TGTGCCAGCAGTTTGGGACAGGGAGAAGAGACCCAGTACTTC.

The V call is TRBV7-6, the J call TRBJ2-3; TRBD2 aligns across 8 bases. J lost 2 bases, V lost 5 bases, and 9 bases had no gene match. Germline CDR1 and CDR2: SGHVS and FNYEAQ. The CDR3 sequence is 16 residues long. CDR3: CASSDHGLANTDTQYF. The CDR3 DNA reads as TGTGCCAGCAGCGACCATGGACTAGCAAACACAGATACGCAGTATTTT.

This clone has more than one count but fewer than ten. J is TRBJ1-3 and V is TRBV14; 8 bases map to TRBD1. The trim removed 2 bases at V and 10 bases at J, leaving 10 bases unmatched. Germline V gene sequence: CDR1 SGHDN, CDR2 FVKESK. There are 15 residues in the CDR3. The CDR3 loop reads CASSQQGARLGTIYF. In nucleotides, the CDR3 is TGTGCCAGCAGCCAACAGGGGGCTAGATTGGGGACCATATATTTT.

The J gene is TRBJ2-3, the V gene TRBV5-6; 14 bases fit TRBD2. Germline-derived CDR1 and CDR2 are SGHDT and YYEEEE. J lost 6 bases, V lost 2 bases, and 5 bases had no gene match. This CDR3 is 16 amino acids long. In nucleotides, the CDR3 is TGTGCCAGCAGCTTCCGACTAGCGGGGGGGTGGGATACGCAGTATTTT. As protein: CASSFRLAGGWDTQYF.

The rearrangement links TRBV9 to TRBJ2-2; D not resolved. CDR3 length: 15 amino acids. Germline-derived CDR1 and CDR2 are SGDLS and YYNGEE. Trimming removed 1 base at V and 0 bases at J, with 7 bases between. CDR3 sequence: CASSVNTANTGELFF. In DNA, the CDR3 is TGTGCCAGCAGCGTAAATACGGCGAACACCGGGGAGCTGTTTTTT.

This chain links TRBV27 with TRBJ2-3; 10 positions match TRBD2. V gave up 3 bases and J gave up 9 bases; unmatched junction bases: 12. This CDR3 has 16 residues. Germline CDR1 and CDR2: MNHEY and SMNVEV (reference sequence). CDR3 nucleotides: TGTGCCAGCAGTTTGAAGAGCGGGAGGGCCCCTTTGACGCAGTATTTT. Residues: CASSLKSGRAPLTQYF.

This sequence joins TRBV7-9 and TRBJ1-4; the D gene is possibly TRBD1 (5 bases). CDR1 is SEHNR, CDR2 FQNEAQ, per germline (reference sequence). The V end was cut by 5 bases, the J end by 3 bases, with 13 bases between. CDR3 length: 15 amino acids. CDR3 protein: CASSAGGIANEKLFF. The CDR3 bases are TGTGCCAGCAGCGCTGGGGGGATCGCTAATGAAAAACTGTTTTTT.

The chain carries TRBV6-5 and TRBJ1-2; the match to TRBD1 covers 9 bases. With 6 bases clipped from V and 2 bases from J, the junction kept 7 bases outside the gene matches. The germline CDR1 and CDR2 sequences are MNHEY and SVGAGI. The CDR3 spans 15 residues. The CDR3 sequence is CASRLQGARNYGYTF. DNA for the CDR3: TGTGCCAGCAGGTTACAGGGGGCTAGGAACTATGGCTACACCTTC.

V and J are TRBV5-1 and TRBJ2-2; 12 positions match TRBD2. Unmatched junction bases numbered 14, after V lost 5 bases and J lost 6 bases. Germline V gene sequence: CDR1 SGHRS, CDR2 YFSETQ. This CDR3 has 18 residues. The CDR3 spells CASSPQIRLAGAPGELFF. DNA of the CDR3: TGCGCCAGCAGTCCCCAAATTAGACTAGCGGGAGCCCCCGGGGAGCTGTTTTTT.

The chain carries TRBV7-2 and TRBJ1-2, with 8 bases fitting TRBD1. From germline, CDR1 is SGHTA and CDR2 FQGNSA. The CDR3 covers 14 residues. V gave up 0 bases and J gave up 7 bases; unmatched junction bases: 4. The CDR3 DNA is TGTGCCAGCAGCTTAGCGCAGGGGGCACGTGGCTACACCTTC. Residues: CASSLAQGARGYTF.

The chain recombines TRBV10-2 with TRBJ1-4; unclear D gene. Per the germline V gene, CDR1 is WSHSY and CDR2 is SAAADI. This CDR3 comprises 15 residues. V gave up 2 bases and J gave up 3 bases, with 10 bases separating them. CDR3 DNA: TGCGCCAGCAGTGAGGCGCGAGGATCTAATGAAAAACTGTTTTTT. Protein product: CASSEARGSNEKLFF.

This clone came up a few times. This rearrangement joins TRBV5-6 to TRBJ2-7; TRBD1 is a possible D gene (7 bases). V lost 10 bases, J lost 3 bases, and 17 bases lay in between. The CDR3 contains 13 residues. Per the germline V gene, CDR1 is SGHDT and CDR2 is YYEEEE. The CDR3 coding sequence is TGTGCCTTACCCCCAGGGGGGCACTACGAGCAGTACGTC. It specifies CALPPGGHYEQYV.

Details on this clone: This specimen includes other DNA sequences encoding the same CDR3. This rearrangement joins TRBV9 to TRBJ2-5, with 8 bases identical to TRBD1. CDR3 length: 14 amino acids. The V gene's germline CDR1 is SGDLS and CDR2 YYNGEE. V shed 0 bases, J shed 4 bases, and the junction held 2 bases outside the gene matches. CDR3 in DNA: TGTGCCAGCAGCGTAGCAGGGGGCGGAGAGACCCAGTACTTC. It is translated as CASSVAGGGETQYF.